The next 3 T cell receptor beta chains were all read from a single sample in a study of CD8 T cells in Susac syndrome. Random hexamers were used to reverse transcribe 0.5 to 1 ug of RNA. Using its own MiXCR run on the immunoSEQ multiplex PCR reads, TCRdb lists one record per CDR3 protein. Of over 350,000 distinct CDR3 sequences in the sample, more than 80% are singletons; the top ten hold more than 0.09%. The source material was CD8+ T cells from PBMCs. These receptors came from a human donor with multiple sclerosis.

The CDR3 coding sequence is TGTGCCGCGGGCGTGAACACTGAAGCTTTCTTT. Translation gives CAAGVNTEAFF. This chain connects TRBV2 to TRBJ1-1; D unclear. Germline CDR1 SNHLY, CDR2 FYNNEI. The CDR3 consists of 11 residues. The ends were cut back, 11 bases at V and 0 bases at J, with 7 bases in the middle.

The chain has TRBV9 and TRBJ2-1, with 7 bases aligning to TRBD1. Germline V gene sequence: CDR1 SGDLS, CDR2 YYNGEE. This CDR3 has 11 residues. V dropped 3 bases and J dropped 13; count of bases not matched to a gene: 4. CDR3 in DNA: TGTGCCAGCAGCGGTGGGACAGAACAGTTCTTC. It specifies CASSGGTEQFF.

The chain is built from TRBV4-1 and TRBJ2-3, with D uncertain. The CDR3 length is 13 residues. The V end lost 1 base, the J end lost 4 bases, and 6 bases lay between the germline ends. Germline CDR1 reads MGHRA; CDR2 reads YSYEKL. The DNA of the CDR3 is TGCGCCAGCAGCCAAGTAGGGTCAGATACGCAGTATTTT. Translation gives CASSQVGSDTQYF.